This TCR beta chain was captured by sequencing in a study of blood T cell repertoires in COVID-19. Study as a whole: Sites in the United States, Italy and Spain provided acute and convalescent COVID-19 samples. PBMCs, B-cell-depleted T cells, or T cells provided the cDNA or gDNA that made up the material.

Cohort 3 donors counted as recovered after two negative PCRs, clearance, or resolved symptoms. Per the germline V gene, CDR1 is ENHRY and CDR2 is SYGVKD. CDR3 length: 16 amino acids. The ends were cut back, 2 bases at V and 1 base at J, with 14 bases in the middle. Authors' methods: Estimation of nucleated cell counts was performed using reference gene primer amplification. Only in-frame clones appear in the TCRdb table, and some are missing; sequencing was by immunoSEQ multiplex PCR. That table gives V, J and clone size, and the DNA gave D and trimming. The repertoire includes some 430,000 clones, roughly 87% of them detected once, and around 0.6% sits in the top ten.

The sequence came from a man aged 18 to 35 who had recovered from COVID-19. Sequenced: PBMCs or T cells enriched from blood (not recorded which). This chain links TRBV10-3 with TRBJ1-1; D is perhaps TRBD1 (5 bases). The DNA of the CDR3 is TGTGCCATCAGTGAGCCTTTGACAGTCCAGAACACTGAAGCTTTCTTT. This gives the protein CAISEPLTVQNTEAFF.